This T cell receptor beta chain derives from a study of CD8 T cells in ankylosing spondylitis. Study results and limitations: A motif of eight or nine highly homologous TCR beta variants was seen as apparently characteristic of ankylosing spondylitis blood.

Trimming removed 3 bases at V and 9 bases at J, with 21 bases between. CDR1 and CDR2 (germline): SGHRS, YFSETQ. This CDR3 is built from 15 residues. TCRdb re-called the 5' RACE reads with MiXCR, one entry per CDR3 protein. This table holds more than 650,000 distinct CDR3 sequences, over 9.5% found once. This clonotype was seen ten or more times. Its cognate antigen is unknown. The chain employs TRBV5-1 and TRBJ2-5, with D possibly matching TRBD2 (5 bases). The TCR sequence derives from a male donor with ankylosing spondylitis. Sequenced sample: blood, either unsorted or a sorted T cell fraction (not recorded which). The CDR3 region is CASSSQNGVVVAQYF. CDR3 DNA: TGCGCCAGCAGCTCCCAGAACGGGGTTGTCGTGGCCCAGTACTTC.